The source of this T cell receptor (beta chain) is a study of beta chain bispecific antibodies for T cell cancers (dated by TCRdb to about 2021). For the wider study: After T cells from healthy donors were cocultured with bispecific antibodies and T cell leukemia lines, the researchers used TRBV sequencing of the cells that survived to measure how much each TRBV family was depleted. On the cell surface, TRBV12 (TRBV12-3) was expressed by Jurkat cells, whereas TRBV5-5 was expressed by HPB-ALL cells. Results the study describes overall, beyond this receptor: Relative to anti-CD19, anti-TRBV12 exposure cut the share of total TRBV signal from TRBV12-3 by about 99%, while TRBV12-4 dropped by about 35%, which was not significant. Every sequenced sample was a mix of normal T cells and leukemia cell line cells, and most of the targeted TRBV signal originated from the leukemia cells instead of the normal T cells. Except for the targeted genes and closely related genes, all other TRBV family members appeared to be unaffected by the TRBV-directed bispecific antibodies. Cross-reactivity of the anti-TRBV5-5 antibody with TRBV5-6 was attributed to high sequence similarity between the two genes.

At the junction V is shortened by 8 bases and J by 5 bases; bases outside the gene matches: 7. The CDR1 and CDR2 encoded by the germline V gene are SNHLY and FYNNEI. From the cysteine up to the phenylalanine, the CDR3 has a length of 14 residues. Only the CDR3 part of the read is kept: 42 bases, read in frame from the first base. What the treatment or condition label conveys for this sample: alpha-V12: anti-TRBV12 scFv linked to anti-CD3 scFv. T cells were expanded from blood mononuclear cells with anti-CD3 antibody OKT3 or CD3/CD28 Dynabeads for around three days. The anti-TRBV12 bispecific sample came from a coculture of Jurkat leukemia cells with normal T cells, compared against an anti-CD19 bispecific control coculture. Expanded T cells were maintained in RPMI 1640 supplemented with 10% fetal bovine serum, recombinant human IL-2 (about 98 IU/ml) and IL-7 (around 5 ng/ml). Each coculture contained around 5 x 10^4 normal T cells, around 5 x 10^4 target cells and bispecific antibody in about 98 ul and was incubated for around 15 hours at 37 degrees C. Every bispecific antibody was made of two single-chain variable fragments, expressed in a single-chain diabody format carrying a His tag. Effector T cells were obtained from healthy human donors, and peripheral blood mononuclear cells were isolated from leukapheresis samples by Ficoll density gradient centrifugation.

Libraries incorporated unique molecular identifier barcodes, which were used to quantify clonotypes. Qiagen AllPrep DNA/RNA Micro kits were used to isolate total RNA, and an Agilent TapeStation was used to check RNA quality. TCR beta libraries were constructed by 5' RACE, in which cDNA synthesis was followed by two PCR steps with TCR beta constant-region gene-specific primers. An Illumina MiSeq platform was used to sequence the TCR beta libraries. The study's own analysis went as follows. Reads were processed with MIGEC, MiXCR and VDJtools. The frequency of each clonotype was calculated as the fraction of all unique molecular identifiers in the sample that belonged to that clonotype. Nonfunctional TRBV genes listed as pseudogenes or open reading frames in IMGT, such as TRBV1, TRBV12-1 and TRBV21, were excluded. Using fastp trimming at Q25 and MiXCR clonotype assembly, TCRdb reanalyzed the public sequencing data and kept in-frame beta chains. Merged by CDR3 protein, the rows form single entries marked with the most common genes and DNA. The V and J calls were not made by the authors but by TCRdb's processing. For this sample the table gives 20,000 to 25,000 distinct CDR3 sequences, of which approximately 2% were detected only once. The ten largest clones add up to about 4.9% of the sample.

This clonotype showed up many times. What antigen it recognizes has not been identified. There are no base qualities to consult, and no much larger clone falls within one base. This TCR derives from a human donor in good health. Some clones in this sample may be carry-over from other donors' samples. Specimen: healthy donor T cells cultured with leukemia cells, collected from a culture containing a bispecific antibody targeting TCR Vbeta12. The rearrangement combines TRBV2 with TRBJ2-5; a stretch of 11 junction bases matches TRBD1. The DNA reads TGTGCCAGCCTTGGACAGGGGGCAGGGGAGACCCAGTACTTC. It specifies CASLGQGAGETQYF.